A single TCR beta chain is shown here with its context. This clonotype was found many times. The antigen it binds to is not known. Per-nucleotide qualities are absent, and no much larger clonotype sits a single base away. These data are taken from a study of T cells in Graves' hyperthyroidism and ophthalmopathy (dated by TCRdb to between 2018 and 2021). Study-level background: Peripheral blood samples were taken at initial diagnosis, before any treatment was given. Following sampling, methimazole starting at 30 mg daily was given to hyperthyroidism patients, and high-dose intravenous methylprednisolone was given to ophthalmopathy patients. The study also compared thyroid tissue and blood T-cell repertoires from more than 5 Graves' hyperthyroidism patients. Whether ophthalmopathy could be predicted prospectively was tested in an independent validation cohort made up of under 20 hyperthyroidism patients plus 17 patients who later progressed to ophthalmopathy. The roughly 100 discovery patients were randomly divided into training and test sets at a 7:3 ratio. TCR V-J signatures able to tell the groups apart were searched for in a discovery cohort of 100 or so patients, of whom 43 had Graves' ophthalmopathy and about 60 had stable Graves' hyperthyroidism. According to the paper, TCR Vbeta CDR3 sequencing was carried out on approximately 140 peripheral blood samples, which came from fewer than 50 ophthalmopathy, under 85 hyperthyroidism and approximately 17 progressor patients. The investigation overall reported the following: Most expanded thyroid clonotypes (frequency above 0.001) were also detected in blood, suggesting blood repertoires may reflect thyroid immune responses. No statistical method was used to fix the sample size in advance, and group allocation was not hidden from the investigators. A model built on a 13 V-J signature distinguished ophthalmopathy from stable hyperthyroidism, reaching 85% to 90% sensitivity and 81% to 83% specificity in cross-validation and 80%/75% in testing. During validation, the model predicted progression to ophthalmopathy a median of roughly 7.1 months ahead of onset, with around 70% sensitivity and roughly 75% specificity.

Amplification of TCR beta CDR3 regions was carried out from RNA transcripts. The first round of RT-PCR for the TCR CDR3 was performed with the HTBI primer set and the Qiagen OneStep RT-PCR kit. Libraries were constructed in a second round of multiplex PCR, after which size selection and purification were carried out. The libraries were sequenced on an Illumina HiSeq2000 using paired-end 100 bp reads. The original pipeline was this. SOAPnuke was used to process the raw data, removing reads that contained adapters or uncalled bases, had a mean Phred below 15, or lacked an exact match to the constant primer or identifier. High-quality paired reads were merged using COPE v1.2.5, and each unique nucleotide sequence was defined as a clonotype. MiTCR v1.1 was used to align clonotypes to the IMGT TRBV, TRBD and TRBJ reference segments. The analysis included only V-J combinations with a frequency above 0.0001, which together covered about 99% of the repertoires. The TCS score was defined as the ratio of F50 (clonal expansion) to E x V (chaos), calculated using BLOSUM62-based TCRdist between CDR3 peptides within each V-J. Welch's t-statistics and random forest reduced 500 to 550 V-J features to under 15, which were used in a naive Bayes classifier (R e1071). The public reads were quality trimmed at Q25 with fastp and then assembled into clones with MiXCR by TCRdb, keeping productive beta chains. Each entry merges the rows of one CDR3 protein and shows their most common DNA and genes. These V and J calls are TCRdb output, not the study's own analysis. The sample table records approximately 690,000 distinct CDR3 sequences; about 14% of these occur just once. Approximately 12% of the sample is in the top ten clones.

Via the germline V gene, CDR1 is SGHDN and CDR2 FVKESK. V was cut back by 0 bases and J by 4 bases, leaving a gap of 9 bases between them. From the cysteine through the phenylalanine, the CDR3 covers 14 amino acids. The DNA shown is the 42-base CDR3, in frame from base 1. Ophthalmopathy patients had moderately to severely active disease, Clinical Activity Score of at least 3, NOSPECS grade of at least 4, and duration under 3 months. Exclusion was applied to patients with uncontrolled infections, other autoimmune diseases, pregnancy or lactation. Diagnoses were based on clinical symptoms, serum thyroxine and TRAb, thyroid ultrasound and orbital computed tomography. Ficoll-Paque density gradient centrifugation was used to isolate PBMCs from under 11 ml of fresh peripheral blood. Trizol reagent was used to extract total RNA, and RNA quality was then checked on an Agilent 2100 Bioanalyzer.

The V and J genes are TRBV14 and TRBJ1-2; a tentative D match to TRBD1 spans 5 bases. The origin of this receptor is a woman between 50 and 59 years old with Graves' ophthalmopathy. Sequenced sample: blood. The bases are TGTGCCAGCAGCCAAGACAGGGAAAGCTATGGCTACACCTTC. The translation is CASSQDRESYGYTF.